Following are 8 T cell receptor beta chains from one sample sequenced in a study of T cell responses to AZD1222 COVID-19 vaccine. Only in-frame clones appear in the TCRdb table, and some are missing; sequencing was by immunoSEQ multiplex PCR. In the table there are some 150,000 clones, 70% to 90% of which are singletons. Specimen: peripheral blood, collected 28 days after the second dose of the MenACWY control vaccine. These receptors were obtained from an adult who received the MenACWY meningococcal vaccine as a control.

This clone was detected only once. CDR3 protein: CASSQTLNSPLHF. The DNA of the CDR3 is TGTGCCAGCAGCCAGACACTGAATTCACCCCTCCACTTT. The rearrangement links TRBV6-5 to TRBJ1-6, with D uncertain. With 6 bases removed from V and 7 bases from J, the gap between germline ends came to 10 bases. The CDR3 extends over 13 amino acids. CDR1 and CDR2 from the germline V gene are MNHEY and SVGAGI.

This sequence joins TRBV6-5 and TRBJ2-5, with 9 bases that match TRBD2. The length of the CDR3 is 15 residues. Germline trimming cut 3 bases from V and 0 bases from J; bases unmatched to any gene: 2. The germline V gene has CDR1 MNHEY and CDR2 SVGAGI. This chain's CDR3 is CASSYRLADQETQYF. In DNA form, the CDR3 reads TGTGCCAGCAGTTATCGACTAGCGGACCAAGAGACCCAGTACTTC.

The chain couples TRBV19 to TRBJ1-2, with D tentatively TRBD1 (5 bases). Trimming left V 4 bases short and J 0 bases short, with 9 bases between. This CDR3 contains 14 residues. Germline V lookup: CDR1 LNHDA, CDR2 SQIVND (reference sequence). CDR3 nucleotides: TGTGCCAGTAGTAAAGGGGTCGCTAACTATGGCTACACCTTC. Amino acids: CASSKGVANYGYTF.

This clone was found once. The chain has TRBV15 and TRBJ2-2; D not resolved. Germline V gene sequence: CDR1 LNHNV, CDR2 YYDKDF (reference sequence). The V and J ends lost 0 bases and 6 bases respectively, with 17 bases between them. The CDR3 has 17 amino acids. Written as DNA, the CDR3 is TGTGCCACCAGCAGAGATTGGGCGCAGATGGTCCCCGGGGAGCTGTTTTTT. This codes for CATSRDWAQMVPGELFF.

This clone has a single count. This chain connects TRBV5-6 to TRBJ1-6; the D gene is possibly TRBD1 (5 bases). This CDR3 comprises 15 residues. The germline CDR1 and CDR2 sequences are SGHDT and YYEEEE. The V end was cut by 4 bases, the J end by 7 bases, with 15 bases between. CDR3 nucleotides: TGTGCCAGCAGCGAGGTGGCAGGGAGCAATTCACCCCTCCACTTT. It specifies CASSEVAGSNSPLHF.

The chain recombines TRBV9 with TRBJ2-1; perhaps TRBD2 as D (6 bases). The V gene's germline CDR1 is SGDLS and CDR2 YYNGEE. This CDR3 is built from 13 residues. The ends were cut back, 2 bases at V and 9 bases at J, with 12 bases in the middle. The chain's CDR3 is CASSVSGAGEQFF. The CDR3, as DNA: TGTGCCAGCAGCGTCAGCGGAGCGGGTGAGCAGTTCTTC.

The chain combines TRBV5-1 with TRBJ1-1, with 7 bases aligning to TRBD1. Germline-derived CDR1 and CDR2 are SGHRS and YFSETQ. Trimming cost V 4 bases and J 4 bases; bases outside gene matches: 4. The CDR3 is 13 amino acids. The DNA for the CDR3 is TGCGCCAGCAGCCCGGACAGGATCACTGAAGCTTTCTTT. Translating it yields CASSPDRITEAFF.

V and J are TRBV7-6 and TRBJ1-3; D gene unclear. V lost 3 bases and J 4 bases, leaving 7 bases between the germline ends. CDR1 is SGHVS, CDR2 FNYEAQ, per germline. The CDR3 is 13 amino acids. The CDR3 reads CASSLGNGNTIYF. The DNA for the CDR3 is TGTGCCAGCAGCTTGGGGAACGGAAACACCATATATTTT. Complete variable domain (other parts from reference TRBV7-6 and TRBJ1-3): GAGVSQSPRYKVTKRGQDVALRCDPISGHVSLYWYRQALGQGPEFLTYFNYEAQQDKSGLPNDRFSAERPEGSISTLTIQRTEQRDSAMYRCASSLGNGNTIYFGEGSWLTVV.